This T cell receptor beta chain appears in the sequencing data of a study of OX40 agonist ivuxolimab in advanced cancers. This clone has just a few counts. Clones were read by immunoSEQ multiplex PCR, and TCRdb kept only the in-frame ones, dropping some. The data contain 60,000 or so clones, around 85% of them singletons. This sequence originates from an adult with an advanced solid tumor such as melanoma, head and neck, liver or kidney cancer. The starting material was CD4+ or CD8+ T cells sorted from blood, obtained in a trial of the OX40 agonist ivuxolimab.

The CDR3 DNA reads TGTGCCAGCAGCGCCTATGAAGCTAGGCTTGAGCAGTTCTTC. Translated, it gives CASSAYEARLEQFF. The chain combines TRBV5-6 with TRBJ2-1; D unclear. Per the germline V gene, CDR1 is SGHDT and CDR2 is YYEEEE. Trimming took off 4 bases at V and 9 bases at J, with 17 bases between the two ends. The CDR3 is 14 amino acids.